What follows is one T cell receptor (beta chain) and its context. Time point noted: blood 2 weeks post-SBRT. Sample treatment: 15 Gy SBRT to primary tumor, nephrectomy 4 weeks later. These data are taken from a study of radiation and T cells in renal cell carcinoma. The CDR3 runs to 13 residues. CDR1 and CDR2 (germline): MNHNY, SVGAGI (reference sequence). Trimming pared 4 bases from V and 2 bases from J, leaving 9 bases between. Sequencing used immunoSEQ multiplex PCR; TCRdb keeps in-frame clones, though not all of them. Here the sample spans some 150,000 clones, roughly 87% being singletons. Source: blood, taken from a patient whose treatment included radiotherapy and nephrectomy. V usage is TRBV6-6 and J usage is TRBJ2-7; no clear D gene. This receptor was obtained from a woman between 45 and 60 years old with renal cell carcinoma. CDR3 bases: TGTGCCAGCAGTTCCCCAGGACCCTACGAGCAGTACTTC. Translated: CASSSPGPYEQYF.